These 23 T cell receptor beta chains were sequenced from one sample in a study of blood T cell repertoires in COVID-19. Measured with immunoSEQ multiplex PCR; TCRdb has only the in-frame clones, and not every one. The table records 350,000 or so clones, over 75% of them present only once. Sequenced input: PBMCs or T cells enriched from blood (not recorded which). The receptors come from a woman between 25 and 40 years old who had recovered from COVID-19.

This rearrangement joins TRBV5-1 to TRBJ1-1; 11 bases map to TRBD1. The V gene's germline CDR1 is SGHRS and CDR2 YFSETQ. This CDR3 has 16 amino acids. V lost 4 bases, J lost 1 base, and 6 bases stayed unmatched. CDR3 amino acids: CASSAGTGGRNTEAFF. The CDR3 DNA follows: TGCGCCAGCAGCGCGGGGACAGGGGGGAGGAACACTGAAGCTTTCTTT. The full variable domain, rest sourced from reference TRBV5-1 and TRBJ1-1, is KAGVTQTPRYLIKTRGQQVTLSCSPISGHRSVSWYQQTPGQGLQFLFEYFSETQRNKGNFPGRFSGRQFSNSRSEMNVSTLELGDSALYLCASSAGTGGRNTEAFFGQGTRLTVV.

The chain joins TRBV27 to TRBJ2-3; 14 nucleotides align to TRBD2. The trim removed 5 bases at V and 5 bases at J, leaving 9 bases unmatched. In germline, CDR1 is MNHEY, CDR2 SMNVEV (reference sequence). This CDR3 is 17 amino acids long. CDR3 loop: CASSRRLAGGPRDTQYF. For the CDR3, the DNA is TGTGCCAGCAGTCGACGACTAGCGGGGGGGCCTAGAGATACGCAGTATTTT.

The V gene is TRBV7-9, the J gene TRBJ2-2, with 14 bases identical to TRBD2. The germline CDR1 and CDR2 sequences are SEHNR and FQNEAQ (reference sequence). This CDR3 spans 16 amino acids. V lost 3 bases to trimming and J lost 4 bases; unmatched junction nucleotides: 1. As DNA, the CDR3 is TGTGCCAGCAGCTTTGGACTAGCGGGGGGCACCGGGGAGCTGTTTTTT. It translates to CASSFGLAGGTGELFF.

V usage is TRBV7-8 and J usage is TRBJ2-5; perhaps TRBD1 as D (6 bases). Trimming removed 1 base from V and 5 bases from J, with 11 bases in between. This CDR3 is built from 14 residues. Per germline, CDR1 SGHVS and CDR2 FQNEAQ. The CDR3 protein is CASSLVGAGETQYF. The DNA for the CDR3 is TGTGCCAGCAGCTTAGTGGGGGCGGGTGAGACCCAGTACTTC.

This chain connects TRBV3-1 (or the pseudogene TRBV3-2) to TRBJ1-2; 8 nucleotides match TRBD1. V lost 0 bases and J lost 3; bases outside the gene matches: 3. The CDR3 spans 15 residues. Germline CDR1 reads LGHDT; CDR2 reads YNNKEL (reference sequence). DNA for the CDR3: TGTGCCAGCAGCCAAGATCCGACAGGGGACTATGGCTACACCTTC. This sequence encodes CASSQDPTGDYGYTF.

This chain links TRBV5-4 with TRBJ1-2; the match to TRBD1 covers 11 bases. Germline V lookup: CDR1 SGHNT, CDR2 YYREEE (reference sequence). V lost 1 base, J lost 6 bases, and 5 bases stayed unmatched. The CDR3 is made up of 15 amino acids. CDR3 sequence reads: CASSLTGQGVDGYTF. The CDR3 nucleotides are TGTGCCAGCAGCTTGACGGGACAGGGGGTTGATGGCTACACCTTC.

The chain links TRBV5-1 to TRBJ1-2; 10 bases align to TRBD1. V was clipped by 0 bases and J by 5 bases; unmatched bases: 7. The germline V gene encodes CDR1 SGHRS and CDR2 YFSETQ. The CDR3 is 16 residues long. CDR3 DNA: TGCGCCAGCAGCTTGGCCACAGGGACAGGGGATTATGGCTACACCTTC. Translating it yields CASSLATGTGDYGYTF.

This clone was seen only a few times. The CDR3 nucleotides are TGTGCCAGCAGTGAATCCGGACAGGGCCGGAATCAGCCCCAGCATTTT. It codes for CASSESGQGRNQPQHF. The V call is TRBV27, the J call TRBJ1-5; TRBD1 matches 8 bases. This CDR3 is 16 amino acids long. V lost 5 bases, J lost 4 bases, and 10 bases stayed unmatched. Germline values: CDR1 MNHEY, CDR2 SMNVEV (reference sequence).

The genes are TRBV11-3 and TRBJ1-2; 8 nucleotides align to TRBD1. V dropped 1 base and J dropped 8; count of bases not matched to a gene: 6. The CDR3 runs 14 residues. Germline CDR1 reads SGHNT; CDR2 reads YENEEA. CDR3 loop: CASSLGGTGEGYTF. The CDR3 DNA follows: TGTGCCAGCAGCTTAGGTGGGACAGGTGAGGGCTACACCTTC.

V and J are TRBV24-1 and TRBJ2-2; D call uncertain. Trimming cost V 9 bases and J 1 base, with 5 bases left between them. This CDR3 region has 12 residues. Germline V gene data show CDR1 as KGHDR and CDR2 as SFDVKD. CDR3 nucleotides: TGTGCCACCGCGGAGAACACCGGGGAGCTGTTTTTT. Translating it yields CATAENTGELFF.

The DNA of the CDR3 is TGCAGTGCTAGAGGACAGTATGGCTACACCTTC. Its protein product is CSARGQYGYTF. This chain uses TRBV20-1 with TRBJ1-2; TRBD1 might be the D (5 bases). V was shortened by 1 base and J by 5 bases, with 5 bases between the two germline ends. The CDR3 consists of 11 residues. CDR1 DFQATT and CDR2 SNEGSKA come from the germline V gene (reference sequence).

The rearrangement links TRBV5-1 to TRBJ1-1; 8 bases match TRBD1. The CDR3 totals 15 residues. CDR1 and CDR2 (germline): SGHRS, YFSETQ. With 0 bases clipped from V and 1 base from J, the junction kept 2 bases outside the gene matches. The CDR3 DNA sequence: TGCGCCAGCAGCTTGGCCAGGGGGCAGAACACTGAAGCTTTCTTT. The encoded protein is CASSLARGQNTEAFF.

In its sample, this clone was seen once. This chain links TRBV19 with TRBJ2-7, with 8 bases lining up with TRBD1. Germline CDR1 and CDR2: LNHDA and SQIVND (reference sequence). V was clipped by 7 bases and J by 3 bases; unmatched bases: 17. CDR3 length: 17 amino acids. The CDR3 is CASKRRETSGTGYEQYF. CDR3 in DNA: TGTGCCAGTAAACGACGAGAAACGTCCGGGACAGGCTACGAGCAGTACTTC.

V and J are TRBV7-2 and TRBJ1-5; TRBD1 aligns across 9 bases. CDR3 length equals 15 residues. CDR1 SGHTA and CDR2 FQGNSA come from the germline V gene. Trimming removed 3 bases from V and 6 bases from J; junction bases left unmatched: 6. The CDR3 sequence: CASSFTGGGGQPQHF. DNA for the CDR3: TGTGCCAGCAGCTTTACAGGGGGCGGAGGTCAGCCCCAGCATTTT. The whole variable domain, filled in from reference TRBV7-2 and TRBJ1-5, reads GAGVSQSPSNKVTEKGKDVELRCDPISGHTALYWYRQSLGQGLEFLIYFQGNSAPDKSGLPSDRFSAERTGGSVSTLTIQRTQQEDSAVYLCASSFTGGGGQPQHFGDGTRLSIL.

The rearrangement joins TRBV5-4 to TRBJ2-7, with 9 bases aligning to TRBD1. This CDR3 spans 13 amino acids. The J segment lost 6 bases and the V segment lost 4 bases, leaving 5 bases of the junction unmatched. CDR1 and CDR2 (germline): SGHNT, YYREEE (reference sequence). The CDR3 coding sequence is TGTGCCAGCAGCCTAGGACAGGGGCCCGAGCAGTACTTC. Protein: CASSLGQGPEQYF.

The rearrangement uses TRBV28 and TRBJ2-4, with 8 nucleotides matching TRBD1. Per the germline V gene, CDR1 is MDHEN and CDR2 is SYDVKM. V lost 7 bases, J lost 7 bases, and 6 bases stayed unmatched. The CDR3 runs 13 residues. The CDR3 is CASTATGDNIQYF. The CDR3, as DNA: TGTGCCAGCACCGCGACAGGGGATAACATTCAGTACTTC.

This clone has a single count. The chain joins TRBV11-2 to TRBJ1-6; tentative D call: TRBD1 (5 bases). Trimming left V 2 bases short and J 10 bases short, with 9 bases between. Germline assignment: CDR1 SGHAT and CDR2 FQNNGV. This CDR3 spans 13 amino acids. CDR3 in amino acids: CASSLRGGSPLHF. For the CDR3, the DNA is TGTGCCAGCAGCTTAAGGGGTGGCTCACCCCTCCACTTT.

The genes are TRBV5-1 and TRBJ2-2; unclear D gene. This CDR3 spans 15 amino acids. CDR1 and CDR2 (germline): SGHRS, YFSETQ. The ends were cut back, 0 bases at V and 1 base at J, with 7 bases in the middle. For the CDR3, the DNA is TGCGCCAGCAGCTTGGGACTGGGGAACACCGGGGAGCTGTTTTTT. Its translation is CASSLGLGNTGELFF.

The gene calls are TRBV12-5 and TRBJ2-3; TRBD2 might be the D (6 bases). The CDR3 is 14 residues long. Trimming took 5 bases from V and 3 from J, leaving 12 bases between them. Germline-derived CDR1 and CDR2 are LGHNT and FRNRAP. The CDR3 DNA is TGTGCTAGTGGTCCCCCGGGGAGGACAGATACGCAGTATTTT. Protein product: CASGPPGRTDTQYF.

The chain links TRBV6-5 to TRBJ2-2; 10 bases match TRBD2. There are 16 residues in the CDR3. V shed 2 bases and J 5 bases; nucleotides not matched to a gene: 5. Per germline, CDR1 MNHEY and CDR2 SVGAGI. CDR3 region: CASSYGSGGATGELFF. The CDR3 bases are TGTGCCAGCAGTTACGGAAGCGGGGGGGCAACCGGGGAGCTGTTTTTT.

With respect to this clone: The sample has other DNA sequences that encode this CDR3 too. V usage is TRBV28 and J usage is TRBJ1-3; possible D gene TRBD1, 6 bases. Deletions cut 3 bases from V and 1 base from J, with 7 bases between. Per the germline V gene, CDR1 is MDHEN and CDR2 is SYDVKM. This CDR3 has 14 amino acids. CDR3 sequence reads: CASSFRGSGNTIYF. The CDR3 DNA reads as TGTGCCAGCAGTTTCAGGGGTTCTGGAAACACCATATATTTT.

V and J are TRBV23-1 and TRBJ1-2; D is unresolved. TRBV23-1 is treated as an ORF (open reading frame) with a function not yet certain. Between the trimmed V and J ends, which lost 10 bases and 4 bases, there was a span of 13 bases. The CDR3 runs 12 residues. CDR3 in DNA: TGCGCCACCCCCGGGTTTGGCTATGGCTACACCTTC. Protein sequence: CATPGFGYGYTF.

Of note for this clone: The sample carries other DNA sequences with the same CDR3. J is TRBJ2-2 and V is TRBV12-3 or TRBV12-4; possible D gene TRBD2, 5 bases. Trimming shortened V by 4 bases and J by 5 bases, and 5 bases separated the two germline ends. The CDR3 is made up of 12 amino acids. In DNA form, the CDR3 reads TGTGCCAGCAGTTCGGGGACCGGGGAGCTGTTTTTT. Translated: CASSSGTGELFF.